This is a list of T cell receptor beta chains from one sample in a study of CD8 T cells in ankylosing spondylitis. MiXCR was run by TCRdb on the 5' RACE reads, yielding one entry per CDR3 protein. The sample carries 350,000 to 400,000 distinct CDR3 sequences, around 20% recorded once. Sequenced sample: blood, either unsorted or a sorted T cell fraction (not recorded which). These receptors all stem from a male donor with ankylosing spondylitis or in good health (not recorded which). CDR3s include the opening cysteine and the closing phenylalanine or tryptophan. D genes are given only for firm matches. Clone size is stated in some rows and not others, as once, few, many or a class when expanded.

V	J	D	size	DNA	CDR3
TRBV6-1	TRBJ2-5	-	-	TGTGCCAGCAGTGAGTGGACGGAACGGGAGACCCAGTACTTC	CASSEWTERETQYF
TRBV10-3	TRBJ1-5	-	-	TGTGCCATCAGCCGGGGCGATAGCAATCAGCCCCAGCATTTT	CAISRGDSNQPQHF
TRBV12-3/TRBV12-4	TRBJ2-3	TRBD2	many	TGTGCCAGCAGTCTAGCGGCAGATACGCAGTATTTT	CASSLAADTQYF
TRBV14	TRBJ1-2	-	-	TGTGCCAGCAGCCAATTAACCAACGAACAGCCTAACTATGGCTACACCTTC	CASSQLTNEQPNYGYTF
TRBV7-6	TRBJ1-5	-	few	TGTGCCAGCAGCTTAGGGGCAGTCACCCAGCCCCAGCATTTT	CASSLGAVTQPQHF
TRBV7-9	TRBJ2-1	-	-	TGTGCCAGCAGCTTAGTTGGTCCCTCAGGGAATGAGCAGTTCTTC	CASSLVGPSGNEQFF
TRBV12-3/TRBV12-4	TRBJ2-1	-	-	TGTGCCAGCAGGACGGCCAGCTCCTACAATGAGCAGTTCTTC	CASRTASSYNEQFF
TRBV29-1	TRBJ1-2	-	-	TGCAGCGTTGTATCCGGTAACTATGGCTACACCTTC	CSVVSGNYGYTF
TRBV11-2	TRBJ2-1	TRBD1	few	TGTGCCAGCAGCGAGGGGACAGTGATGACAGTTGAGCAGTTCTTC	CASSEGTVMTVEQFF
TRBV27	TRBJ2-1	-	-	TGTGCCAGCAGTGAGGAGGAGGTTACCTACAATGAGCAGTTCTTC	CASSEEEVTYNEQFF
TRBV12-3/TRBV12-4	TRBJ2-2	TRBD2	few	TGTGCCAGCAGCCAGAGACTAGCGCTGAACACCGGGGAGCTGTTTTTT	CASSQRLALNTGELFF
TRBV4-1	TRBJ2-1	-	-	TGCGCCAGCAGCCAAGTGGACGGGGGTGAGCAGTTCTTC	CASSQVDGGEQFF
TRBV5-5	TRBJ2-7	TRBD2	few	TGTGCCAGCAGCTTTGGACTAGCGGGGGGTGCCTACGAGCAGTACTTC	CASSFGLAGGAYEQYF
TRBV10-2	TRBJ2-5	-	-	TGCGCCAGCAGTGATCCCCTAGACACGTACCAAGAGACCCAGTACTTC	CASSDPLDTYQETQYF
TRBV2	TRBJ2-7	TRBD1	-	TGTGCCAGCAGTGACTGGGACAGCCCCTACGAGCAGTACTTC	CASSDWDSPYEQYF
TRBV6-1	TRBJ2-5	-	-	TGTGCCAGCAGAGAAGAAGAGGCCCAGTACTTC	CASREEEAQYF
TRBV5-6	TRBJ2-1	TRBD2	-	TGTGCCAGCAGCATACTAGCGGGGGGAGGCGATGAGCAGTTCTTC	CASSILAGGGDEQFF
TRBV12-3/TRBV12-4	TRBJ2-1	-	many	TGTGCCAGCAGTTTCATTCAGGGTTTCTACAATGAGCAGTTCTTC	CASSFIQGFYNEQFF
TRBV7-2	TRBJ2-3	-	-	TGTGCCAGCAGCTTAGAGGTTCCAGATACGCAGTATTTT	CASSLEVPDTQYF
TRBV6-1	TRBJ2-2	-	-	TGTGCCAGCAGCTTCTTCCCGAACACCGGGGAGCTGTTTTTT	CASSFFPNTGELFF
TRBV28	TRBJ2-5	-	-	TGTGCCAGCAGTCCCGGACAGACAGAACAAGAGACCCAGTACTTC	CASSPGQTEQETQYF
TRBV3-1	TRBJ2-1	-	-	TGTGCCAGCAGCCAGGGGGGCTACAATGAGCAGTTCTTC	CASSQGGYNEQFF
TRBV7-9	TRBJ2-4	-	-	TGTGCCAGCAGCTTAGGGCAGCTCGACTTAGCCAAAAACATTCAGTACTTC	CASSLGQLDLAKNIQYF
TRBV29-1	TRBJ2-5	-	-	TGCAGCGTTGAACAGGGGTTCGGTAGAGAGACCCAGTACTTC	CSVEQGFGRETQYF
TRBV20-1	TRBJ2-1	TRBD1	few	TGCACAGCCAGATGGGGGACAGGGATTTCAAATGAGCAGTTCTTC	CTARWGTGISNEQFF
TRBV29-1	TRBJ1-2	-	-	TGCAGCGTTGTAGACGAGAACTATGGCTACACCTTC	CSVVDENYGYTF
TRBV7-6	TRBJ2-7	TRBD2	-	TGTGCCAGCAGCTCCCGGGGGGGGGCGCAACCCTACGAGCAGTACTTC	CASSSRGGAQPYEQYF
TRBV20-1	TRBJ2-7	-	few	TGCAGTGCCCGCCCCCAGGAGTCCTACGAGCAGTACTTC	CSARPQESYEQYF
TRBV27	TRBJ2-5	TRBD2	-	TGTGCCAGCAGCGCCCGGGCTAGCGGGGGTTGGGCAGAGACCCAGTACTTC	CASSARASGGWAETQYF
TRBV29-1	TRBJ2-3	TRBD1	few	TGCAGCGTTGTAGAGCCGGACAGGGGCATGGATACGCAGTATTTT	CSVVEPDRGMDTQYF
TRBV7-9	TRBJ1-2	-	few	TGTGCCAGCAGCTTAGAGGGCCTTCAGATTCTTGGCTACACCTTC	CASSLEGLQILGYTF
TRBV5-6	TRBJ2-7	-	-	TGTGCCAGCAGCCTTAGGGCAGGGGTTTTAGCCTACGAGCAGTACTTC	CASSLRAGVLAYEQYF
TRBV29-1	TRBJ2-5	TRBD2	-	TGCAGCGTTGAAGGCCCGTGGGGGGGCCAGTACTTC	CSVEGPWGGQYF
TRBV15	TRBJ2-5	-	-	TGTGCCACCAGCAGAGCAAGGATTGGAATCCAAGAGACCCAGTACTTC	CATSRARIGIQETQYF
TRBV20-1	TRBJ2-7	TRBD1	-	TGCAGTGCTAGAGACACAGGGGCGCCGACCTACGAGCAGTACTTC	CSARDTGAPTYEQYF
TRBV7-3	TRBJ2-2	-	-	TGTGCCAGCAGCTTAATCGCCCGACAGGAGAAATACACCGGGGAGCTGTTTTTT	CASSLIARQEKYTGELFF
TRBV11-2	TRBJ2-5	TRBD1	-	TGTGCCAGCAGCTCCCCCCGGGACAGGGGTAACCAAGAGACCCAGTACTTC	CASSSPRDRGNQETQYF
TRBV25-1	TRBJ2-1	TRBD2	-	TGTGCCAGCACCAAAACCCGCACTAGCGGGGGGGTTTCCTACAATGAGCAGTTCTTC	CASTKTRTSGGVSYNEQFF
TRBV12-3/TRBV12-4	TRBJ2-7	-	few	TGTGCCAGCAGCCCAGGGGCGGGACCCTACGAGCAGTACTTC	CASSPGAGPYEQYF
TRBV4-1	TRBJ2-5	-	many	TGCGCCAGCAGCCACGGAGAGACCCAGTACTTC	CASSHGETQYF
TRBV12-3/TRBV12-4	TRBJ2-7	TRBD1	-	TGTGCCAGCAGCGTACAGGGGGCCAGGTACGAGCAGTACTTC	CASSVQGARYEQYF
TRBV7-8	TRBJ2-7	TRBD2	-	TGTGCCAGCAGCCCCCCGACTAGCGGGGGATACGAGCAGTACTTC	CASSPPTSGGYEQYF
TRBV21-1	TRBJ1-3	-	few	TGTGCCAGCAGCGCCCGAGACGGCAGAGGGCCTTTACTTCGCTCTGGAAACACCATATATTTT	CASSARDGRGPLLRSGNTIYF
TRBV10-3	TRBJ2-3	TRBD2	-	TGTGCCATCAGTGAAAGGCTAGCGGGGGGCTATACGCAGTATTTT	CAISERLAGGYTQYF
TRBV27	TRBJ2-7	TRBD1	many	TGCGCCAGCCGGGACAGGGGTTACGAGCAGTACTTC	CASRDRGYEQYF
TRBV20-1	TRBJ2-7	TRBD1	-	TGCAGTGCTAAAACAGGGGGGCAGGGGTATTACGAGCAGTACTTC	CSAKTGGQGYYEQYF